These 26 T cell receptor beta chains share one sample of origin, sequenced in a study of read filtering for tumor transcriptome and immune sequencing. The library was built from 400 ng RNA with molecular barcoded adaptors for alpha/delta and beta/gamma chains. TCRdb re-derived calls from the reads in MiXCR, one entry per CDR3 protein. The sample contains tens of thousands of distinct CDR3 sequences, around 11% of which appear only once. The sample was a population of CD138-negative cells sorted from bone marrow. These receptors all come from a donor aged 40 or over with multiple myeloma.

This clonotype was seen ten or more times. The chain has TRBV18 and TRBJ2-1, with TRBD1 identical over 7 bases. CDR3 size: 15 residues. J was trimmed by 6 bases and V by 0 bases; bases with no gene match: 5. Germline V CDR1 and CDR2: KGHSH, LQKENI. Written as DNA, the CDR3 is TGTGCCAGCTCACCACCTAGTGGGACAGTCAATGAGCAGTTCTTC. Translation: CASSPPSGTVNEQFF.

This clonotype was seen many times. The V call is TRBV20-1, the J call TRBJ2-5, with a tentative D call TRBD1 (6 bases). V lost 6 bases to trimming and J lost 4 bases, with 12 bases between them. There are 12 residues in the CDR3. Germline CDR1 and CDR2: DFQATT and SNEGSKA (reference sequence). The CDR3 here is CSAGGWGETQYF. The CDR3 DNA follows: TGCAGTGCAGGGGGTTGGGGAGAGACCCAGTACTTC.

This clonotype was detected ten times or more. The CDR3 sequence: CASSIGTGGSSPLHF. The DNA for the CDR3 is TGCGCCAGCAGCATCGGGACAGGGGGCTCTTCACCCCTCCACTTT. V gene TRBV5-1 combines with J gene TRBJ1-6, with TRBD1 identical over 12 bases. CDR3 length equals 15 residues. V was pared by 4 bases and J by 9 bases, with 5 bases of the junction left unmatched. The germline V gene encodes CDR1 SGHRS and CDR2 YFSETQ. The variable domain in full, completed from reference TRBV5-1 and TRBJ1-6, reads KAGVTQTPRYLIKTRGQQVTLSCSPISGHRSVSWYQQTPGQGLQFLFEYFSETQRNKGNFPGRFSGRQFSNSRSEMNVSTLELGDSALYLCASSIGTGGSSPLHFGNGTRLTVT.

This clonotype came up many times. V is TRBV20-1 and J is TRBJ2-7; 8 bases fit TRBD2. Trimming took 3 bases from V and 3 from J; bases not matched to a gene: 7. This CDR3 has 14 residues. CDR1 DFQATT and CDR2 SNEGSKA come from the germline V gene (reference sequence). In DNA form, the CDR3 reads TGCAGTGCTAGTAGTAGCGGGGTACTCTACGAGCAGTACTTC. Translated: CSASSSGVLYEQYF.

On this clonotype itself: A far larger clone is just one base off, so this is likely a read error. The chain employs TRBV13 and TRBJ2-7, with 9 bases matching TRBD1. Per the germline V gene, CDR1 is PRHDT and CDR2 is FYEKMQ (reference sequence). The CDR3 loop spans 14 amino acids. For the CDR3, the DNA is TGCGCCAGCGGGGAACGGGACAGGGACTACGAGCAGTACTTC. Protein sequence: CASGERDRDYEQYF.

This clonotype was seen at least ten times. V is TRBV7-9 and J is TRBJ2-1, with a possible D match to TRBD1 (6 bases). The CDR3 is 15 amino acids. V was pared by 5 bases and J by 12 bases, with 23 bases between. The germline V gene has CDR1 SEHNR and CDR2 FQNEAQ (reference sequence). The CDR3 region is CASSPRTLGEQGQFF. CDR3 DNA: TGTGCCAGCAGCCCCCGTACTTTGGGGGAACAGGGGCAGTTCTTC.

With regard to this clonotype: A much larger clonotype is one base distant, so this may be a read error. The CDR3 protein is CASSFIEGTDYGYTF. CDR3 DNA: TGTGCCAGCAGCTTCATAGAGGGCACCGACTATGGCTACACCTTC. This chain links TRBV7-6 with TRBJ1-2; unclear D gene. The length of the CDR3 is 15 residues. The germline V gene has CDR1 SGHVS and CDR2 FNYEAQ. V lost 3 bases and J 3 bases, leaving 14 bases between the germline ends.

This clonotype was counted many times. The chain recombines TRBV20-1 with TRBJ2-1, with 10 bases lining up with TRBD2. Germline loops: CDR1 DFQATT, CDR2 SNEGSKA (reference sequence). The J segment lost 7 bases and the V segment lost 3 bases, leaving 6 bases of the junction unmatched. The length of the CDR3 is 14 residues. The CDR3 here is CSARKAGGINEQFF. CDR3 nucleotides: TGCAGTGCTAGGAAAGCGGGGGGGATAAATGAGCAGTTCTTC.

This clonotype was detected ten times or more. The J gene is TRBJ1-2, the V gene TRBV2; D not resolved. The CDR3 sequence is 11 residues long. V was pared by 3 bases and J by 4 bases, with 3 bases between. The germline V gene encodes CDR1 SNHLY and CDR2 FYNNEI. DNA of the CDR3: TGTGCCAGCAGTGACATCTATGGCTACACCTTC. This gives the protein CASSDIYGYTF.

This clonotype occurred many times. The chain has TRBV7-9 and TRBJ2-5; D is perhaps TRBD2 (5 bases). The CDR3 runs to 15 residues. The V end was cut by 1 base, the J end by 4 bases, with 13 bases between. Germline-derived CDR1 and CDR2 are SEHNR and FQNEAQ (reference sequence). CDR3 protein: CASSLGGLRRETQYF. In DNA form, the CDR3 reads TGTGCCAGCAGCTTAGGAGGGCTAAGGCGAGAGACCCAGTACTTC.

This clonotype was observed a handful of times. A much larger clone is a single base away; this may be a read error. This chain joins TRBV6-5 and TRBJ2-7; D gene uncertain. Germline assignment: CDR1 MNHEY and CDR2 SVGAGI. The CDR3 extends over 12 amino acids. The CDR3 DNA reads as TGTGCCAGCAGGGTTAGCTCCTACAAGCAGTACTTC. Its protein is CASRVSSYKQYF.

This clonotype was picked up one time. The chain couples TRBV11-1 to TRBJ2-5; D is possibly TRBD1 or TRBD2 (5 bases each). The germline V and J ends were trimmed by 5 bases and 4 bases, with 17 bases remaining between them. Germline V gives CDR1 SGHAT, CDR2 FQDESV (reference sequence). This CDR3 has 15 residues. The CDR3 region has the DNA TGTGCCAGCAGCCCACAAGGCGGGCAGGGAGAGACCCAGTACTTC. It translates to CASSPQGGQGETQYF.

This clonotype was detected many times. The rearrangement joins TRBV25-1 to TRBJ1-2; 11 bases agree with TRBD1. Germline V CDR1 and CDR2: MGHDK, SYGVNS. The V gene end was trimmed by 6 bases and the J gene end by 7 bases; junction bases not matched to a gene: 13. The CDR3 length is 16 residues. The DNA for the CDR3 is TGTGCCAGCAGCGGAGGGCAGGGACAGGGGGGAGGTGGCTACACCTTC. Translating it yields CASSGGQGQGGGGYTF.

This clonotype was observed at least ten times. CDR3 coding DNA: TGTGCCAGCAGCCGCGGGAGGGAAGAGACCCAGTACTTC. Translation: CASSRGREETQYF. V usage is TRBV7-8 and J usage is TRBJ2-5; 9 bases are shared with TRBD2. V gave up 5 bases and J gave up 3 bases; unmatched junction bases: 1. Germline V CDR1 and CDR2: SGHVS, FQNEAQ. The CDR3 has 13 amino acids.

This clonotype was observed many times. The V gene is TRBV7-9, the J gene TRBJ2-2, with D possibly being TRBD1 (6 bases). Germline CDR1 SEHNR, CDR2 FQNEAQ (reference sequence). CDR3 length equals 18 residues. V was cut by 7 bases and J by 1 base, with 22 bases left in between. As DNA, the CDR3 is TGTGCCAGCATCAACCCCCCGCCCTCGGGACAGAACACCGGGGAGCTGTTTTTT. Translating it yields CASINPPPSGQNTGELFF.

For this clonotype: The CDR3 does not close with the conserved phenylalanine or tryptophan, likely indicating a read error. The rearrangement uses TRBV7-9 and TRBJ2-1, with D possibly matching TRBD2 (7 bases). This CDR3 has 12 residues. V was pared by 2 bases and J by 12 bases, with 11 bases between. In germline, CDR1 is SEHNR, CDR2 FQNEAQ (reference sequence). CDR3 bases: TGTGCCAGCAGCTTAATCGGGGGGCGGCAGTTCCTC. It is translated as CASSLIGGRQFL.

Points on this clonotype: This could be a read error, since a much larger clone is one nucleotide away. The chain couples TRBV5-1 to TRBJ2-5; either TRBD1 or TRBD2 may fit D (5 bases each). The CDR3 covers 11 residues. Germline V gene data show CDR1 as SGHRS and CDR2 as YFSETQ. V shed 7 bases and J shed 5 bases, with 9 bases lying between them. The CDR3 reads CASGWGETQYF. CDR3 nucleotides: TGCGCCAGCGGCTGGGGGGAGACCCAGTACTTC. The full variable domain, completed using reference TRBV5-1 and TRBJ2-5, is KAGVTQTPRYLIKTRGQQVTLSCSPISGHRSVSWYQQTPGQGLQFLFEYFSETQRNKGNFPGRFSGRQFSNSRSEMNVSTLELGDSALYLCASGWGETQYFGPGTRLLVL.

In this sample, this clonotype turned up many times. The genes are TRBV27 and TRBJ1-4, with unresolved D. Trimming shortened V by 5 bases and J by 0 bases, and 10 bases separated the two germline ends. The germline V gene has CDR1 MNHEY and CDR2 SMNVEV (reference sequence). This CDR3 spans 15 amino acids. Here the CDR3 reads CASSVRFATNEKLFF. CDR3 nucleotides: TGTGCCAGCAGTGTTCGATTTGCAACTAATGAAAAACTGTTTTTT.

This clonotype was seen repeatedly, ten times or more. The CDR3: CSAIGGGFYEQYF. In DNA form, the CDR3 reads TGCAGTGCTATTGGCGGCGGCTTCTACGAGCAGTACTTC. This chain uses TRBV20-1 with TRBJ2-7; D unclear. There are 13 residues in the CDR3. Germline V CDR1 and CDR2: DFQATT, SNEGSKA (reference sequence). V was trimmed by 4 bases and J by 3 bases, leaving 13 bases between them.

In this sample, this clonotype turned up a few times. The chain links TRBV28 to TRBJ2-1; D is undetermined. From germline, CDR1 is MDHEN and CDR2 SYDVKM. Deletions cut 2 bases from V and 5 bases from J, with 13 bases between. The CDR3 is made up of 15 amino acids. The CDR3 reads CASSLPLDVDNEQFF. CDR3 coding DNA: TGTGCCAGCAGTTTACCGTTGGACGTAGACAATGAGCAGTTCTTC.

This clonotype was found once. A read error may explain this, as a much larger clone is one base away. This chain's CDR3 is CTSSLRRGSYEQYF. As DNA, the CDR3 is TGCACCAGCAGCCTTCGCAGAGGCTCCTACGAGCAGTACTTC. The chain employs TRBV4-1 and TRBJ2-7; no clear D. Germline CDR1 is MGHRA and CDR2 is YSYEKL. This CDR3 is built from 14 residues.

In the case of this clonotype: One end of the junction is discordant with germline, which a read error may explain. This sequence joins TRBV29-1 and TRBJ2-5, with no clear D. The CDR3 totals 14 residues. Germline V lookup: CDR1 SQVTM, CDR2 ANQGSEA. The CDR3, as DNA: TGCAGCATTGAAGGCCCTCGGGTCCAAGAGACCCAGTACTTC. This codes for CSIEGPRVQETQYF.

This clonotype was seen a handful of times. The chain employs TRBV5-1 and TRBJ2-5, with 14 bases matching TRBD2. Per the germline V gene, CDR1 is SGHRS and CDR2 is YFSETQ. Trimming removed 4 bases from V and 1 base from J; junction bases left unmatched: 6. The CDR3 runs 17 residues. DNA for the CDR3: TGCGCCAGCAGCAAAAACGGACTAGCGGGGGGCCAAGAGACCCAGTACTTC. Amino acids: CASSKNGLAGGQETQYF.

This clonotype was seen many times. The chain employs TRBV18 and TRBJ1-5; D is uncertain. Germline CDR1 reads KGHSH; CDR2 reads LQKENI. The CDR3 is made up of 14 amino acids. Trimming took 6 bases from V and 4 from J, leaving 13 bases between them. The CDR3 bases are TGTGCCAGCTCCCGTTCGGGGTCAAATCAGCCCCAGCATTTT. Residues: CASSRSGSNQPQHF. The full variable domain, in which reference TRBV18 and TRBJ1-5 provide the parts outside the CDR3, is NAGVMQNPRHLVRRRGQEARLRCSPMKGHSHVYWYRQLPEEGLKFMVYLQKENIIDESGMPKERFSAEFPKEGPSILRIQQVVRGDSAAYFCASSRSGSNQPQHFGDGTRLSIL.

This clonotype was seen repeatedly, ten times or more. The chain employs TRBV11-2 and TRBJ2-3; D possibly corresponds to TRBD1 (6 bases). Germline CDR1 is SGHAT and CDR2 is FQNNGV. The CDR3 runs 13 residues. Trimming took 6 bases from V and 5 from J, leaving 12 bases between them. The CDR3 region has the DNA TGTGCCAGCAGAACCCAGGGGTTAGATACGCAGTATTTT. Translated, it gives CASRTQGLDTQYF.

The sample holds many counts of this clonotype. The chain is built from TRBV12-5 and TRBJ2-2, with D possibly being TRBD2 (5 bases). The CDR3 extends over 14 amino acids. V was trimmed by 5 bases and J by 2 bases, leaving 9 bases between them. Germline values: CDR1 LGHNT, CDR2 FRNRAP. The CDR3 coding sequence is TGTGCTAGTGGTATGGACTTTAACACCGGGGAGCTGTTTTTT. Amino acid sequence: CASGMDFNTGELFF.